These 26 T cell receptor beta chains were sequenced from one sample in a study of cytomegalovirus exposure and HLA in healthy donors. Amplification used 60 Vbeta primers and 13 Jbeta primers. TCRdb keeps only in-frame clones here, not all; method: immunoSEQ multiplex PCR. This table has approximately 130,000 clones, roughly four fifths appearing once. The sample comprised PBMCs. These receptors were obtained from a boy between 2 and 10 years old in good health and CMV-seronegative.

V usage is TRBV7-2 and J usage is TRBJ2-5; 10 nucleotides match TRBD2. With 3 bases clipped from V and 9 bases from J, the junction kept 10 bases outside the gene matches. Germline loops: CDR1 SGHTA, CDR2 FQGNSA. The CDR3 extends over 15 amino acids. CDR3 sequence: CASSFPTSGLVAQYF. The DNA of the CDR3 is TGTGCCAGCAGCTTCCCGACTAGCGGGCTAGTGGCCCAGTACTTC.

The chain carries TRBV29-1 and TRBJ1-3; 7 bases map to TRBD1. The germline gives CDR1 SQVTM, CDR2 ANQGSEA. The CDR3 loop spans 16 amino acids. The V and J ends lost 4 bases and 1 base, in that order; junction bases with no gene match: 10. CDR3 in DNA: TGCAGCGTTGCTGACACAGGGGCGCCTTCTGGAAACACCATATATTTT. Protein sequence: CSVADTGAPSGNTIYF.

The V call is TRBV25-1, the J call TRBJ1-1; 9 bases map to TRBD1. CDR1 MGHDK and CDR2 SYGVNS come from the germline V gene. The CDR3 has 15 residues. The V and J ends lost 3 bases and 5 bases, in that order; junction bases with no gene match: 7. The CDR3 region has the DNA TGTGCCAGCAGTGACCAACACGACAGGGGGACTGAAGCTTTCTTT. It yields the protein CASSDQHDRGTEAFF.

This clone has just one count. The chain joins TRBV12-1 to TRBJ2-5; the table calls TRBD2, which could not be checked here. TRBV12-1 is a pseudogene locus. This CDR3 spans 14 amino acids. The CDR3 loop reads CASSSASGLGAQYF. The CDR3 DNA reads TGTGCCAGCAGCTCCGCTTCGGGCCTCGGGGCCCAGTACTTC.

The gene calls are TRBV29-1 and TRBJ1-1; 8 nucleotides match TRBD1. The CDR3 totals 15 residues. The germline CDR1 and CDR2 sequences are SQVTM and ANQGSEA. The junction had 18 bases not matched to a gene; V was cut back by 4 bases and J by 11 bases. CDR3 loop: CSVVYRDRSFLKAFF. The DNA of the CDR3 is TGCAGCGTTGTTTATCGGGACAGGTCATTTTTGAAGGCTTTCTTT.

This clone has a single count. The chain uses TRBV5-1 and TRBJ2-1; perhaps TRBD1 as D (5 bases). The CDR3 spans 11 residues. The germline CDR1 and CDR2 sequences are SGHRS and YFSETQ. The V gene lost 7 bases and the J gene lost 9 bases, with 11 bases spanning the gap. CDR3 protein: CASQGSGEQFF. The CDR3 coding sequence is TGCGCCAGCCAGGGATCGGGTGAGCAGTTCTTC.

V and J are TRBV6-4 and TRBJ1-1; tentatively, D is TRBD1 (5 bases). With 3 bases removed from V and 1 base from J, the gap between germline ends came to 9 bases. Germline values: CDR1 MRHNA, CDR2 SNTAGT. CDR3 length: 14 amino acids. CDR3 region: CASSEGGQNTEAFF. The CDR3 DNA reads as TGTGCCAGCAGTGAGGGGGGTCAGAACACTGAAGCTTTCTTT.

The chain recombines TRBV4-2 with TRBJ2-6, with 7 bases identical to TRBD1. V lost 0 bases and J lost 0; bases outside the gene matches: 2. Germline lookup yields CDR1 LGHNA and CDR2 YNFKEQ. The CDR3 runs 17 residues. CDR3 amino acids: CASSQDGDSSGANVLTF. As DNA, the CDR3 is TGTGCCAGCAGCCAAGATGGGGACAGCTCTGGGGCCAACGTCCTGACTTTC.

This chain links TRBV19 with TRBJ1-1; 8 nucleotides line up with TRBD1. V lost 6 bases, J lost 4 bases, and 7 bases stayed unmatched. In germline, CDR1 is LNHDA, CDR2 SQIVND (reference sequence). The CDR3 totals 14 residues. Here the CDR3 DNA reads TGTGCCAGTAGCCGATTACAGGGGGGCACTGAAGCTTTCTTT. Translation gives CASSRLQGGTEAFF.

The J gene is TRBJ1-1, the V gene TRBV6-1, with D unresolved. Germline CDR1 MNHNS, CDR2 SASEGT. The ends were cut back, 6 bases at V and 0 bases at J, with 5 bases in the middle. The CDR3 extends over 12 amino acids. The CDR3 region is CASSEMNTEAFF. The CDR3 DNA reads TGTGCCAGCAGCGAGATGAACACTGAAGCTTTCTTT.

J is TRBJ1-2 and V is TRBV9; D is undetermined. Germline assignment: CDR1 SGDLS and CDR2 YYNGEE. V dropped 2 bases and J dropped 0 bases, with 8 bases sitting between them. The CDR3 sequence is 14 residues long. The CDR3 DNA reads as TGTGCCAGCAGCGTTCGGGGAGCTAACTATGGCTACACCTTC. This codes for CASSVRGANYGYTF.

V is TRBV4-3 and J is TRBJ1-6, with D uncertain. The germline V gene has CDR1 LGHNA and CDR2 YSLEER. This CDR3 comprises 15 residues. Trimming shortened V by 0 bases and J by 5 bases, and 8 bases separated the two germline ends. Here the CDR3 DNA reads TGCGCCAGCAGCCAAGATTGGAGTAATAATTCACCCCTCCACTTT. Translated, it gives CASSQDWSNNSPLHF.

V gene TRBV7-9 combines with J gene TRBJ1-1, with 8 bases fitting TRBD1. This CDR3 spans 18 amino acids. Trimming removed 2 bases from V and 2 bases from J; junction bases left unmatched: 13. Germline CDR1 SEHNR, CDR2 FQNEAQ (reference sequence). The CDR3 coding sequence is TGTGCCAGCAGCTTATTCGTAGGACAGGGTTGGCGTAACACTGAAGCTTTCTTT. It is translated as CASSLFVGQGWRNTEAFF.

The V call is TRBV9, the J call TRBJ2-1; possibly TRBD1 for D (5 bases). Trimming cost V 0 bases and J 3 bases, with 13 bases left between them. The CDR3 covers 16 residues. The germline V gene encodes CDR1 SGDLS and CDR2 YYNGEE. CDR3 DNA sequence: TGTGCCAGCAGCGTAGTGGGGCGGAGTCTCTACAATGAGCAGTTCTTC. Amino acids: CASSVVGRSLYNEQFF.

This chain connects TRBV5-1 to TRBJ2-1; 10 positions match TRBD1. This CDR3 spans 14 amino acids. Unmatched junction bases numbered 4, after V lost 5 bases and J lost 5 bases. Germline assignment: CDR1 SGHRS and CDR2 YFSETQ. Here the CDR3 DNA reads TGCGCCAGCAGGGGACAGGGGAAAGACAATGAGCAGTTCTTC. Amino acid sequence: CASRGQGKDNEQFF.

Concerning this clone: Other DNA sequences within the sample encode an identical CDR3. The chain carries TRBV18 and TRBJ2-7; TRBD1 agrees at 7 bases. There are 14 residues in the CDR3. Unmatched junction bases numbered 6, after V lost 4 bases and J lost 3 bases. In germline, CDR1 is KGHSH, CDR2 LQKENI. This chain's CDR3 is CASSRAGGSYEQYF. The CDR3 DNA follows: TGTGCCAGCTCACGAGCAGGGGGAAGCTACGAGCAGTACTTC. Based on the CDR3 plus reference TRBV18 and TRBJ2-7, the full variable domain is NAGVMQNPRHLVRRRGQEARLRCSPMKGHSHVYWYRQLPEEGLKFMVYLQKENIIDESGMPKERFSAEFPKEGPSILRIQQVVRGDSAAYFCASSRAGGSYEQYFGPGTRLTVT.

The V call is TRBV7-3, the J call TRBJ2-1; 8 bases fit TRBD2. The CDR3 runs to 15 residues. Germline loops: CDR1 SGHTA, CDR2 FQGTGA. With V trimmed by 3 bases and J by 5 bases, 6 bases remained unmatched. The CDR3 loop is CASSFGLAVDNEQFF. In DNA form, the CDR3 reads TGTGCCAGCAGCTTTGGACTAGCCGTCGACAATGAGCAGTTCTTC.

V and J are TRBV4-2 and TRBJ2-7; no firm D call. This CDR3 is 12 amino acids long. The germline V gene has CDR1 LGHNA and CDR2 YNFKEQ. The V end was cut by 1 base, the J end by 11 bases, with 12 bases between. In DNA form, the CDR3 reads TGTGCCAGCAGCCAAGTGGAGCGTTGTAAGTACGTC. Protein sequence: CASSQVERCKYV.

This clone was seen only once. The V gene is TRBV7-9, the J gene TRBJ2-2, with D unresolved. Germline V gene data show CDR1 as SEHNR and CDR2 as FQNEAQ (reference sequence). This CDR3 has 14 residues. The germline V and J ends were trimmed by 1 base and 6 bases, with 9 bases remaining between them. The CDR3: CASSLVTAAGELFF. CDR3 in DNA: TGTGCCAGCAGCTTAGTAACGGCGGCCGGGGAGCTGTTTTTT. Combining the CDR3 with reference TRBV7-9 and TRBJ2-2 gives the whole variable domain DTGVSQNPRHKITKRGQNVTFRCDPISEHNRLYWYRQTLGQGPEFLTYFQNEAQLEKSRLLSDRFSAERPKGSFSTLEIQRTEQGDSAMYLCASSLVTAAGELFFGEGSRLTVL.

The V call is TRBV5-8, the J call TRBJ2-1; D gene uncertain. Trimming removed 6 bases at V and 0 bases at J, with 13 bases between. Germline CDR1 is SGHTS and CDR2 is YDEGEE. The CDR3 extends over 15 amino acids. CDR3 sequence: CASTLGTLSYNEQFF. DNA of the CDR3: TGTGCCAGCACTCTAGGCACCCTCTCCTACAATGAGCAGTTCTTC.

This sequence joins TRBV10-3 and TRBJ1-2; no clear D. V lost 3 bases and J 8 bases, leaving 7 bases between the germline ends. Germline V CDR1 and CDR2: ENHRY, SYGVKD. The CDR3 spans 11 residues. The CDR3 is CAISDKRGYTF. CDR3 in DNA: TGTGCCATCAGTGATAAGAGGGGCTACACCTTC.

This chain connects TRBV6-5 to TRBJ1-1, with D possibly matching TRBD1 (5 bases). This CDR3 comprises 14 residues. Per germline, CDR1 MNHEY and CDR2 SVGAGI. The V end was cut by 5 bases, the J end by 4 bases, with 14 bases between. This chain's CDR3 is CASSGGEEVTEAFF. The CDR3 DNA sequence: TGTGCCAGCAGTGGAGGGGAGGAGGTCACTGAAGCTTTCTTT.

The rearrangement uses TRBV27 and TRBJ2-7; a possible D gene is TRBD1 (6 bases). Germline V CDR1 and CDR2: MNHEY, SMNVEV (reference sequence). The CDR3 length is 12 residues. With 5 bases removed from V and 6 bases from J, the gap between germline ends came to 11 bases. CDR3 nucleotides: TGTGCCAGCAGTGCTAGAGGGGGCGAGCAGTACGTC. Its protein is CASSARGGEQYV.

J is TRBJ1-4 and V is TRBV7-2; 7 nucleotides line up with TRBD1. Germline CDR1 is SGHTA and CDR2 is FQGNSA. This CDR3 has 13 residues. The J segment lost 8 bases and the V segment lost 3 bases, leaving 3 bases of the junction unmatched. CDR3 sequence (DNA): TGTGCCAGCAGCTTGACAGGGCGAGAAAAACTGTTTTTT. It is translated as CASSLTGREKLFF.

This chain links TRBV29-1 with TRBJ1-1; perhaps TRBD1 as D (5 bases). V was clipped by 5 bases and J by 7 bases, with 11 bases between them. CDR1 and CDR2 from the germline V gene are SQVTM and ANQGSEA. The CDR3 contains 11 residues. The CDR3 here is CSVTFDSEAFF. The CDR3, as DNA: TGCAGCGTTACGTTTGACAGTGAAGCTTTCTTT.

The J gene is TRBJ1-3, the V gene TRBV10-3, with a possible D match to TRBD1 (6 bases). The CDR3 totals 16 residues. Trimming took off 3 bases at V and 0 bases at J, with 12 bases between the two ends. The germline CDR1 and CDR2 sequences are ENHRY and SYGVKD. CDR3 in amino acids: CAISDIQGFSGNTIYF. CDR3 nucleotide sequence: TGTGCCATCAGTGACATCCAGGGGTTCTCTGGAAACACCATATATTTT.